This is a list of T cell receptor beta chains from one sample in a study of early T cells in non-severe SARS-CoV-2 infection. TCRdb reanalysed the 5' RACE reads using MiXCR and keeps one entry per CDR3 protein. The top ten hold 15% of the sample, which has approximately 70,000 distinct CDR3 sequences, around 10% seen once. The sequences come from whole blood, collected at baseline. These TCRs come from an adult who was a healthcare worker with PCR-confirmed SARS-CoV-2 infection or an uninfected control (not recorded which). The donor label of this sample is uncertain. The CDR3 runs from the conserved cysteine through the conserved F or W. The D gene is left open where the match is weak. Size values are once, few and many counts, or a class for expanded clones, and some rows have none.

TRBV25-1,TRBD2,TRBJ2-3,many,CASSGTSGFTDTQYF,TGTGCCAGCAGTGGAACTAGCGGGTTCACAGATACGCAATATTTT
TRBV10-2,NA,TRBJ1-2,many,CASRDPGFLNGYTF,TGCGCCAGCAGGGACCCAGGATTTCTAAATGGCTACACCTTC
TRBV4-2,NA,TRBJ1-2,NA,CASSQGLEGNEGYTF,TGTGCCAGCAGCCAAGGCTTGGAAGGCAATGAGGGCTACACCTTC
TRBV6-2/TRBV6-3,NA,TRBJ1-2,many,CATRVFAGGDYGYTF,TGTGCCACCCGCGTTTTCGCAGGCGGGGACTATGGCTACACCTTC
TRBV2,NA,TRBJ2-7,few,CATKPDERYEQYF,TGTGCCACCAAACCCGATGAACGTTACGAGCAGTACTTC
TRBV27,TRBD2,TRBJ2-7,NA,CASSLQAGASEQYF,TGTGCCAGCAGTTTACAAGCGGGAGCTTCCGAGCAGTACTTC
TRBV18,NA,TRBJ2-5,few,CASSRQETQYF,TGTGCCAGCTCACGGCAAGAGACCCAGTACTTC
TRBV11-2,TRBD2,TRBJ2-2,NA,CASSSPGLAENTGELFF,TGTGCCAGCAGCTCCCCTGGCCTAGCGGAGAACACCGGGGAGCTGTTTTTT
TRBV20-1,NA,TRBJ2-3,NA,CSAPTTDTQYF,TGCAGTGCCCCTACCACAGATACGCAGTATTTT
TRBV6-5,NA,TRBJ2-2,few,CASSLQDGGGELFF,TGTGCCAGCAGTCTGCAGGACGGGGGAGGGGAGCTGTTTTTT
TRBV5-4,NA,TRBJ1-1,NA,CASSSPAGMNTEAFF,TGTGCCAGCAGCTCCCCGGCGGGCATGAACACTGAAGCTTTCTTT
TRBV11-2,TRBD2,TRBJ2-1,few,CASSSGLAGGTEEQFF,TGTGCCAGCAGCTCGGGACTAGCGGGGGGTACAGAGGAGCAGTTCTTC
TRBV24-1,NA,TRBJ1-5,many,CATSDLGRNQPQHF,TGTGCCACCAGTGATTTAGGGAGGAATCAGCCCCAGCATTTT
TRBV6-1,TRBD2,TRBJ2-3,few,CASSEAARGDTQYF,TGTGCCAGCAGTGAGGCGGCGCGGGGGGATACGCAGTATTTT
TRBV6-6,NA,TRBJ1-4,many,CASSWDGTENEKLFF,TGTGCCAGCAGTTGGGACGGGACGGAGAATGAAAAACTGTTTTTT
TRBV7-9,NA,TRBJ2-1,NA,CASSPRGGFYNEQFF,TGTGCCAGCAGCCCACGAGGGGGATTTTACAATGAGCAGTTCTTC
TRBV28,NA,TRBJ2-5,NA,CASTEDSQETQYF,TGTGCCAGCACCGAGGACAGTCAAGAGACCCAGTACTTC
TRBV9,NA,TRBJ2-7,NA,CASSVSWGPTYEQYF,TGTGCCAGCAGCGTATCTTGGGGGCCCACCTACGAGCAGTACTTC
TRBV7-3,NA,TRBJ2-1,few,CASSNGWVRFGEQFF,TGTGCCAGCAGCAATGGCTGGGTGCGGTTCGGTGAGCAGTTCTTC
TRBV2,NA,TRBJ1-3,few,CASSEGGRTSGNTIYF,TGTGCCAGCAGTGAAGGGGGCAGGACCTCTGGAAACACCATATATTTT
TRBV6-2/TRBV6-3,NA,TRBJ2-5,few,CASSVRLRLDQETQYF,TGTGCCAGCAGTGTTCGTTTGCGACTGGATCAAGAGACCCAGTACTTC
TRBV3-1,NA,TRBJ1-1,NA,CASSHGGRGRNTEAFF,TGTGCCAGCAGCCACGGGGGGCGCGGGAGGAACACTGAAGCTTTCTTT
TRBV7-2,TRBD1,TRBJ2-7,NA,CASSFSAGTGASYEQYF,TGTGCCAGCAGCTTCTCGGCCGGGACAGGGGCATCCTACGAGCAGTACTTC
TRBV5-1,TRBD1,TRBJ1-1,few,CASSFKAGGYAEAFF,TGCGCCAGCAGCTTCAAGGCAGGGGGCTACGCTGAAGCTTTCTTT
TRBV10-3,NA,TRBJ2-5,NA,CAISESAGGKETQYF,TGTGCCATCAGTGAGTCGGCAGGGGGGAAGGAGACCCAGTACTTC
TRBV20-1,NA,TRBJ2-1,large,CSARDLGLGFNEQFF,TGCAGTGCTAGAGATCTGGGACTGGGATTTAATGAGCAGTTCTTC
TRBV6-5,NA,TRBJ2-6,NA,CASSYYGRTSGANVLTF,TGTGCCAGCAGTTACTACGGACGGACCTCTGGGGCCAACGTCCTGACTTTC
TRBV20-1,NA,TRBJ2-7,NA,CSAVSYEQYF,TGCAGTGCAGTTTCTTACGAGCAGTACTTC
TRBV12-3/TRBV12-4,NA,TRBJ2-1,few,CASRDWRDNNEQFF,TGTGCCAGCAGAGACTGGCGGGATAACAATGAGCAGTTCTTC
TRBV20-1,TRBD2,TRBJ2-1,NA,CSARAGLGYNEQFF,TGCAGTGCCCGAGCGGGGTTGGGGTACAATGAGCAGTTCTTC
TRBV4-1,NA,TRBJ2-7,few,CASSHLPILSYEQYF,TGCGCCAGCAGCCACCTCCCCATTCTCTCCTACGAGCAGTACTTC
TRBV12-3/TRBV12-4,TRBD1,TRBJ2-7,few,CASSSGQNFYEQYF,TGTGCCAGCAGTTCGGGACAGAATTTCTACGAGCAGTACTTC
TRBV20-1,TRBD1,TRBJ2-7,few,CSATGGSYEQYF,TGCAGTGCTACAGGGGGCTCCTACGAGCAGTACTTC